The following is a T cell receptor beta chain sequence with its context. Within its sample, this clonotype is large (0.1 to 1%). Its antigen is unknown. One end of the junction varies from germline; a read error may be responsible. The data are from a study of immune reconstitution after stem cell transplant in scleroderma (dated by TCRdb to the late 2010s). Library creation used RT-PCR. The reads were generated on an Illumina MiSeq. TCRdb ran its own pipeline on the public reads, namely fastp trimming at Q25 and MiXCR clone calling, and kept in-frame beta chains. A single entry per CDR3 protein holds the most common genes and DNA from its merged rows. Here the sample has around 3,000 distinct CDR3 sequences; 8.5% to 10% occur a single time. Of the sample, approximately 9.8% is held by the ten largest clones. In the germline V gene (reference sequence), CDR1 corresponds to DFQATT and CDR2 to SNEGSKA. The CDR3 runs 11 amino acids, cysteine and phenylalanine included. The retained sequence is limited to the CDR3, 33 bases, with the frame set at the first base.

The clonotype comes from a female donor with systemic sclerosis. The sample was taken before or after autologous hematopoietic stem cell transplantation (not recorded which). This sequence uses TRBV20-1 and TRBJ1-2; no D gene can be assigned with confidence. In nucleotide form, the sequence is TGCAGCGCTAGTCACGACTATGGCTACACCTTC. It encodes CSASHDYGYTF.